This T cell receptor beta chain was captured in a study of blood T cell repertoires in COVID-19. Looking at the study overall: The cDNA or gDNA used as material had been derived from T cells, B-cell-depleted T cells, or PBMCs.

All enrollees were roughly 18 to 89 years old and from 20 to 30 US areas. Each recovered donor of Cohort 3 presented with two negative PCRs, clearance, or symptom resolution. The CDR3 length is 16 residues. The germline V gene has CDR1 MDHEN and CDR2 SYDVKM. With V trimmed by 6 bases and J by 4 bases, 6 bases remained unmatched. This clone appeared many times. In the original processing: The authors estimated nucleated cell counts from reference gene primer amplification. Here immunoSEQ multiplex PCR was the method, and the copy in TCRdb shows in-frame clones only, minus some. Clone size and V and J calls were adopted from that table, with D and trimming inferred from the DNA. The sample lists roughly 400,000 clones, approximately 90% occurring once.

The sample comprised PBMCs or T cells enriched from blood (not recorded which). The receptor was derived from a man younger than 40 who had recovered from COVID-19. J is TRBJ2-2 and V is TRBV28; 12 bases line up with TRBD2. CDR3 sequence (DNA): TGTGCCAGCAGGACTAGCGGGAGTGGAACCACCGGGGAGCTGTTTTTT. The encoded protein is CASRTSGSGTTGELFF.